This T cell receptor beta chain came from a study of control samples from healthy donors and cancer patients (dated by TCRdb to 2018 to 2021). Between the V and J ends, shortened by 0 bases and 3 bases respectively, the junction contains 8 bases. The CDR3 contains 14 residues, cysteine and phenylalanine counted. The only DNA kept is the CDR3, 42 bases in frame from the first base. Sequences MNHEY (CDR1) and SVGEGT (CDR2) are obtained from the germline V gene. About this clone itself: The antigen it recognizes is unknown. Per-base qualities were not stored, and no clone one base away is much larger.

To prepare the library, the immunoSEQ multiplex PCR assay was applied. Imported from immuneACCESS, the table was reduced by TCRdb to in-frame sequences with V and J called. These copies leave out some clones; in studies compared against another copy, an unresolved V gene accounts for under half, and the cause of the remainder is not known. The sample records about 120,000 clones, over 90% of which are singletons. The top ten clonotypes cover around 2.5% of the sample. The source material was blood. The chain is made from TRBV6-2 or TRBV6-3 and TRBJ1-2; there is no confident call for the D gene. This sequence originates from a man aged 25-45 years in good health. This receptor has the CDR3 CASSYSSSYYGYTF. The nucleotide sequence is TGTGCCAGCAGTTACTCGTCTTCGTACTATGGCTACACCTTC.